A selection of T cell receptor beta chains follows, all from one sample in a study of human T cells and chemical hapten exposure. TCRdb reprocessed the RACE reads with MiXCR, giving one entry per CDR3 protein. The sample carries fewer than 100,000 distinct CDR3 sequences, about 9.3% recorded once. Sequenced here: whole blood, sampled in connection with sensitization to the hapten diphenylcyclopropenone (DPC). The source is a woman in her forties with alopecia areata. Some clones in this sample may be carry-over from other donors' samples. The CDR3 runs from the conserved cysteine through the conserved F or W. The D gene is left open where the match is weak. Rows may omit the clone size; those that give it use once, few, many or a size class.

j_call clone_size v_call d_call cdr3_nt cdr3_aa
TRBJ1-1 many TRBV6-2/TRBV6-3 - TGTGCCAGCAGTTTAGGGTCGGGCACTGAAGCTTTCTTT CASSLGSGTEAFF
TRBJ2-3 few TRBV29-1 - TGCAGCGTTATAAGGGGGGCTATGCAGTATTTT CSVIRGAMQYF
TRBJ2-3 few TRBV6-2/TRBV6-3 - TGTGCCAGCAGCCTCCAGAATACGGCAGATACGCAGTATTTT CASSLQNTADTQYF
TRBJ2-5 - TRBV28 TRBD1 TGTGCCAGCAGTTTATGGGGGACAGCTGAGACCCAGTACTTC CASSLWGTAETQYF
TRBJ2-6 few TRBV24-1 - TGTGCCACCAGTGATTTAAACCCGTCTGGGGCCAACGTCCTGACTTTC CATSDLNPSGANVLTF
TRBJ1-1 many TRBV14 - TGTGCCAGCAGCCAAGATCTATGGGGGTCCACTGAAGCTTTCTTT CASSQDLWGSTEAFF
TRBJ2-5 - TRBV29-1 TRBD2 TGCAGCACTTGGGGCGGGAGTGAGACCCAGTACTTC CSTWGGSETQYF
TRBJ2-2 few TRBV2 TRBD2 TGTGCCAGCCGGACTAGCGGGCGGTCCGGGGAGCTGTTTTTT CASRTSGRSGELFF
TRBJ1-1 - TRBV28 - TGTGCCAGCAGTTTCGGGGCTACTGAAGCTTTCTTT CASSFGATEAFF
TRBJ2-1 - TRBV4-3 - TGCGCCAGCAGCCAAGGTAGTTTCTCCTCCTACAATGAGCAGTTCTTC CASSQGSFSSYNEQFF
TRBJ2-7 few TRBV19 - TGTGCCAGTAGTATGCCCCCCCAGGGGAAGTACGAGCAGTACTTC CASSMPPQGKYEQYF
TRBJ1-1 many TRBV27 - TGTGCCAGCAGACCCGCGATGGGTGGCGGCACTGAAGCTTTCTTT CASRPAMGGGTEAFF
TRBJ2-3 - TRBV7-2 TRBD2 TGTGCCAGCAGCCACAAACTAGCGGGAGCAGCCGATACGCAGTATTTT CASSHKLAGAADTQYF
TRBJ1-1 few TRBV18 TRBD1 TGTGCCAGCTCACTAGGGGACAGCCACACTGAAGCTTTCTTT CASSLGDSHTEAFF
TRBJ1-1 many TRBV4-2 TRBD1 TGTGCCAGCAGCCAAGAACCCGACAGGGCCTCCCGGTCTAGAGCTTTCTTT CASSQEPDRASRSRAFF
TRBJ2-3 many TRBV30 TRBD2 TGTGCCTGGAATTCGGGACTAAGGGCAGATACGCAGTATTTT CAWNSGLRADTQYF
TRBJ2-1 many TRBV20-1 - TGCAGTGCTAGGACCAGTAGGAATGAGCAGTTCTTC CSARTSRNEQFF
TRBJ2-3 many TRBV4-2 - TGTGCCAGCAGCCTTACGGCTGAAGATACGCAGTATTTT CASSLTAEDTQYF
TRBJ1-6 many TRBV12-3/TRBV12-4 - TGTGCCAGCAGTTTCGGACAGATTATCGATTCACCCCTCCACTTT CASSFGQIIDSPLHF
TRBJ2-5 - TRBV7-9 - TGTGCCAGCAGCCCACCACAGGGTCCCAGAGAGACCCAGTACTTC CASSPPQGPRETQYF
TRBJ2-7 few TRBV20-1 TRBD2 TGCAGTGCTTCCGGGACTAGCGGGAGTGTTAAGTACTTC CSASGTSGSVKYF
TRBJ2-7 few TRBV18 - TGTGCCAGCTCACCACAACCAGGGCATAGCGCCTACGAGCAGTACTTC CASSPQPGHSAYEQYF
TRBJ1-1 many TRBV18 - TGTGCCAGCTCACCGTCAGACTTGAACACTGAAGCTTTCTTT CASSPSDLNTEAFF
TRBJ2-7 many TRBV4-3 - TGCGCCAGCAGCCAAGATTATGGGTCGGGGAGGTCCCACGAGCAGTACTTC CASSQDYGSGRSHEQYF
TRBJ1-5 many TRBV28 TRBD1 TGTGCCAGCAGTACGACAGGGCATCAGCCCCAGCATTTT CASSTTGHQPQHF
TRBJ2-1 many TRBV20-1 TRBD2 TGCAGTGCTAGGCCCACCCGGACTAGCGGGTTATACAATGAGCAGTTCTTC CSARPTRTSGLYNEQFF
TRBJ1-6 - TRBV28 - TGTGCCAGCAGTCCACGGGTTTCACCCCTCCACTTT CASSPRVSPLHF
TRBJ1-6 few TRBV6-6 - TGTGCCAGCAGGATTGACAGAGATAATTCACCCCTCCACTTT CASRIDRDNSPLHF
TRBJ2-7 many TRBV29-1 - TGCAGCGTTGAGTACAGGGAAGGCGGCGAGCAGTACTTC CSVEYREGGEQYF
TRBJ2-3 many TRBV12-3/TRBV12-4 - TGTGCCAGCAGTTCCGACGGTGGAATTAGCACAGATACGCAGTATTTT CASSSDGGISTDTQYF
TRBJ2-7 few TRBV19 - TGTGCCAGTAGGTTGACAGGGAGGGGAACCTACGAGCAGTACTTC CASRLTGRGTYEQYF
TRBJ2-5 - TRBV19 TRBD2 TGTGCCAGTAGTTGGACTAGCGGGAGTGTGGAGACCCAGTACTTC CASSWTSGSVETQYF
TRBJ2-5 - TRBV5-1 - TGCGCCAGCAGCCCGGGGACGGAAGAGACCCAGTACTTC CASSPGTEETQYF
TRBJ2-3 - TRBV9 - TGTGCCAGCAGCGTAGGGTACGATGGAGATACGCAGTATTTT CASSVGYDGDTQYF
TRBJ1-2 many TRBV27 - TGTGCCAGCAGTTTAGTACCCTTTTCTAACTATGGCTACACCTTC CASSLVPFSNYGYTF
TRBJ2-3 few TRBV10-2 TRBD2 TGCGCCAGCGGACTAGCGGGAGCCGATACGCAGTATTTT CASGLAGADTQYF
TRBJ2-1 many TRBV20-1 TRBD2 TGCAGTGCCTCCCGGGACTACTACAATGAGCAGTTCTTC CSASRDYYNEQFF
TRBJ2-1 few TRBV14 - TGTGCCAGCAGCCAAGACGAGGAGACAGGTTTTGTCTACAATGAGCAGTTCTTC CASSQDEETGFVYNEQFF
TRBJ2-1 few TRBV7-9 TRBD2 TGTGCCAGCAGCTTATCGAGCGGGATGTCCTACAATGAGCAGTTCTTC CASSLSSGMSYNEQFF
TRBJ2-1 many TRBV7-2 - TGTGCCAGCAAACCAGCGGGCCCGTTGAGAGAGCAGTTCTTC CASKPAGPLREQFF
TRBJ1-5 many TRBV27 - TGTGCCAGCAGTTTAGGGTTCGGTCAGCCCCAGCATTTT CASSLGFGQPQHF
TRBJ2-7 - TRBV28 - TGTGCCAGCAGTTTGGATCGGGGGACGTGGGAGCAGTACTTC CASSLDRGTWEQYF
TRBJ2-2 few TRBV11-2 TRBD2 TGTGCCAGCAGCTTAGAACCGGGACTAGCGGGAGTCCCGAACACCGGGGAGCTGTTTTTT CASSLEPGLAGVPNTGELFF
TRBJ1-6 few TRBV6-1 TRBD1 TGTGCCGGCAGGACAGGGAATAATTCACCCCTCCACTTT CAGRTGNNSPLHF
TRBJ2-5 few TRBV28 TRBD1 TGTGCCAGCAGTTCCCCCCGACAGGGGGCGAAAGAGACCCAGTACTTC CASSSPRQGAKETQYF
TRBJ2-7 few TRBV5-8 TRBD1 TGTGCCAGCAGCTGGTCAGGGGGAGTCACCTACGAGCAGTACTTC CASSWSGGVTYEQYF
TRBJ2-3 - TRBV6-5 - TGTGCCAGCAGTTACTCGGGAACGTGGGGCACAGATACGCAGTATTTT CASSYSGTWGTDTQYF